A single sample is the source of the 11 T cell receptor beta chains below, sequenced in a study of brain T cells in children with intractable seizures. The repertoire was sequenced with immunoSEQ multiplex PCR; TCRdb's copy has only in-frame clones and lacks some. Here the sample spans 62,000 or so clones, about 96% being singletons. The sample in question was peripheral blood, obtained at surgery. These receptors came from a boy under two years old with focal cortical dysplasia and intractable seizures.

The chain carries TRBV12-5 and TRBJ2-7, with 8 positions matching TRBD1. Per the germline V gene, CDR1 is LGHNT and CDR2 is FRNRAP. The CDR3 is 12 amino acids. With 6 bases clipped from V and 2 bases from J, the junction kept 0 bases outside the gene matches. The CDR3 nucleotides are TGTGCTAGTGGACAGGGGGCCTACGAGCAGTACTTC. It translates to CASGQGAYEQYF.

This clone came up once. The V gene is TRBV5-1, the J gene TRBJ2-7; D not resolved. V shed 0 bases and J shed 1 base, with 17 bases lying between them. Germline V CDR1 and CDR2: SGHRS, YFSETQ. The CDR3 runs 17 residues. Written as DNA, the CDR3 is TGCGCCAGCAGCTTGGAGGGCCTCCTAGATCCGTCCTACGAGCAGTACTTC. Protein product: CASSLEGLLDPSYEQYF.

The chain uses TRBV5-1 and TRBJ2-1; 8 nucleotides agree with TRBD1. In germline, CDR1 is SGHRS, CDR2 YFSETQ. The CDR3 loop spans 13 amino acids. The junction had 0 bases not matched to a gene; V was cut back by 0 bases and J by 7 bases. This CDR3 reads CASSLGQGNEQFF. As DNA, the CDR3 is TGCGCCAGCAGCTTGGGACAGGGGAATGAGCAGTTCTTC.

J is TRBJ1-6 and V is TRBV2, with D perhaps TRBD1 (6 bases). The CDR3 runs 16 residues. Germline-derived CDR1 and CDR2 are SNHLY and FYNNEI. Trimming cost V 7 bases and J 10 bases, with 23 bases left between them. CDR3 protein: CASISTLRQAWSPLHF. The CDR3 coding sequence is TGTGCCAGCATATCTACTCTCAGACAGGCTTGGTCACCCCTCCACTTT.

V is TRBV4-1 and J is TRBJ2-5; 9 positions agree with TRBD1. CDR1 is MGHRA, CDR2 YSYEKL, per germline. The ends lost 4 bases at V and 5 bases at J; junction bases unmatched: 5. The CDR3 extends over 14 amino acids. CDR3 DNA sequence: TGCGCCAGCAGCCTACAGGGGGCAGGGGAGACCCAGTACTTC. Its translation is CASSLQGAGETQYF.

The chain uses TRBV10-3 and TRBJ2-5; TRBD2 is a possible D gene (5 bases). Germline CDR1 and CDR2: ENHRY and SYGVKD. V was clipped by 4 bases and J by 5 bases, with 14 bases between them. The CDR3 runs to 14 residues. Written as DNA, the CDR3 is TGTGCCATCAGTGCTCGGGATCACGGTGAGACCCAGTACTTC. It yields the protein CAISARDHGETQYF.

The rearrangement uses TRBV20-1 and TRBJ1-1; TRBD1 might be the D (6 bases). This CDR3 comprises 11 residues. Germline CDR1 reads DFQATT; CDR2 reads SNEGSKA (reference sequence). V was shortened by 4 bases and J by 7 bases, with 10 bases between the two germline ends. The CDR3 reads CSAKGGGEAFF. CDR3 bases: TGCAGTGCTAAAGGGGGGGGTGAAGCTTTCTTT.

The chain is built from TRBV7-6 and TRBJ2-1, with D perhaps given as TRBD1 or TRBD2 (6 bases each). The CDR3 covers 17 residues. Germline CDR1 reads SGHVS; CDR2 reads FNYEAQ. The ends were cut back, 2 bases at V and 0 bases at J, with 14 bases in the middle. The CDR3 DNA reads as TGTGCCAGCAGCTTAAGGTCCGGGGGCCTCTCCTACAATGAGCAGTTCTTC. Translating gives CASSLRSGGLSYNEQFF.

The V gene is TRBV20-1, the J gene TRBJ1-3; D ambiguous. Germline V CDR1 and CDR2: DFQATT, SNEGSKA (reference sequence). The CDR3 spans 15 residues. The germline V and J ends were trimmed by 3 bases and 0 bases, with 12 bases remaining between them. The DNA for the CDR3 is TGCAGTGCTAGTTTGTTCCCTCGCTCTGGAAACACCATATATTTT. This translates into CSASLFPRSGNTIYF.

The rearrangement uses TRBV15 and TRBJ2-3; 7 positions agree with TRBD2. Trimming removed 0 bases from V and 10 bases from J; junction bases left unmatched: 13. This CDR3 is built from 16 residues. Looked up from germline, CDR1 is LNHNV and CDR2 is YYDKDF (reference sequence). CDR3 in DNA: TGTGCCACCAGCAGAGATCCGGCGGCTAGCGGTGGGGCGCAGTATTTT. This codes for CATSRDPAASGGAQYF.

CDR3 DNA: TGTGCCAGCAGCTTAGTTGATGAGGCGGCGATCTACGAGCAGTACTTC. Translation gives CASSLVDEAAIYEQYF. V is TRBV7-6 and J is TRBJ2-7; no definite D call. V lost 1 base, J lost 3 bases, and 16 bases lay in between. Germline V gene sequence: CDR1 SGHVS, CDR2 FNYEAQ. The CDR3 has 16 amino acids.